These T cell receptor beta chains were read from a single sample in a study of T cell responses to AZD1222 COVID-19 vaccine. Clones were read by immunoSEQ multiplex PCR, and TCRdb kept only the in-frame ones, dropping some. The table has around 150,000 clones, roughly 88% seen once. The sample consisted of peripheral blood, taken on day 0 of AZD1222 vaccination. The receptors derive from an adult in good health. Both conserved end residues are part of each CDR3. The order of the fields is J gene, D gene, clone size, V gene, CDR3 protein, CDR3 DNA. The D gene is left open where the match is weak. Where a row states a size, it is once, few, many or the class of an expanded clone; other rows omit it.

>TRBJ1-6|TRBD1|-|TRBV24-1
CATGTDNSPLHF
TGTGCCACCGGGACAGATAATTCACCCCTCCACTTT
>TRBJ2-3|TRBD2|-|TRBV9
CASSVGPSGRTDTQYF
TGTGCCAGCAGCGTGGGCCCTAGCGGGAGAACAGATACGCAGTATTTT
>TRBJ2-5|-|-|TRBV4-3
CASSQESTRLETQYF
TGCGCCAGCAGCCAAGAAAGTACTAGATTAGAGACCCAGTACTTC
>TRBJ1-6|-|-|TRBV28
CASSAYLEGSPLHF
TGTGCCAGCAGTGCCTACCTAGAGGGCTCACCCCTCCACTTT
>TRBJ1-5|-|once|TRBV21-1
CASSKADRDNQPQHF
TGTGCCAGCAGCAAAGCGGACCGCGACAATCAGCCCCAGCATTTT
>TRBJ2-5|-|-|TRBV7-2
CASSRVSETQYF
TGTGCCAGCAGCAGGGTCTCGGAGACCCAGTACTTC
>TRBJ1-1|-|-|TRBV7-6
CASTRGPRVTEAFF
TGTGCCAGCACCAGGGGACCCCGGGTCACTGAAGCTTTCTTT
>TRBJ1-5|TRBD1|-|TRBV9
CASSVGTGSNQPQHF
TGTGCCAGCAGCGTAGGGACAGGGAGCAATCAGCCCCAGCATTTT
>TRBJ2-2|TRBD2|-|TRBV9
CASSLSGRAGELFF
TGTGCCAGCAGCCTTAGCGGGAGGGCCGGGGAGCTGTTTTTT
>TRBJ2-3|-|-|TRBV6-4
CASSDSGRTDTQYF
TGTGCCAGCAGTGACTCCGGCCGCACAGATACGCAGTATTTT
>TRBJ2-1|TRBD2|-|TRBV7-3
CASSPLAGGMNEQFF
TGTGCCAGCAGCCCCTTAGCGGGAGGGATGAATGAGCAGTTCTTC
>TRBJ2-1|TRBD2|-|TRBV12-5
CASGLEAGGGWNEQFF
TGTGCTAGTGGTTTGGAGGCGGGAGGGGGGTGGAATGAGCAGTTCTTC
>TRBJ2-3|-|-|TRBV7-9
CASSYEDSWGTDTQYF
TGTGCCAGCAGTTATGAGGACAGTTGGGGCACAGATACGCAGTATTTT
>TRBJ1-2|-|once|TRBV19
CASSTTGASNYGYTF
TGTGCCAGTAGCACCACGGGAGCGTCTAACTATGGCTACACCTTC
>TRBJ1-2|-|-|TRBV27
CASGQGGSGNYGYTF
TGTGCCAGCGGCCAAGGGGGGTCGGGGAACTATGGCTACACCTTC
>TRBJ1-1|TRBD1|-|TRBV6-5
CASHGQDNTEAFF
TGTGCCAGCCACGGACAGGACAACACTGAAGCTTTCTTT
>TRBJ1-2|-|-|TRBV19
CASSIPMNYGYTF
TGTGCCAGTAGTATCCCAATGAACTATGGCTACACCTTC
>TRBJ2-7|TRBD1|-|TRBV5-1
CASSEGQNYEQYF
TGCGCCAGCAGCGAGGGACAGAACTACGAGCAGTACTTC
>TRBJ1-1|TRBD1|-|TRBV5-6
CASSLGWTGETEAFF
TGTGCCAGCAGCTTGGGTTGGACAGGGGAGACTGAAGCTTTCTTT
>TRBJ2-7|-|-|TRBV11-2
CASSLAHAYEQYF
TGTGCCAGCAGCTTGGCACATGCCTACGAGCAGTACTTC
>TRBJ2-1|TRBD1|-|TRBV6-5
CASSWWTGEGNEQFF
TGTGCCAGCAGTTGGTGGACAGGGGAGGGCAATGAGCAGTTCTTC
>TRBJ2-3|-|-|TRBV24-1
CATSDSRTVTDTQYF
TGTGCCACCAGTGATTCCCGGACAGTCACAGATACGCAGTATTTT
>TRBJ1-6|-|-|TRBV19
CASRDRPSSYNSPLHF
TGTGCCAGCAGGGACCGCCCGAGCTCCTATAATTCACCCCTCCACTTT
>TRBJ1-2|TRBD1|-|TRBV28
CASSLTRDRGGYTF
TGTGCCAGCAGTTTAACGAGGGACAGGGGCGGCTACACCTTC
>TRBJ2-1|-|-|TRBV27
CASKRILAIDEQFF
TGTGCCAGCAAGAGGATCCTAGCCATCGATGAGCAGTTCTTC
>TRBJ2-7|-|few|TRBV7-2
CASSLTGTGVYEQYF
TGTGCCAGCAGCTTGACCGGGACCGGGGTTTACGAGCAGTACTTC
>TRBJ1-1|TRBD1|-|TRBV12-5
CASGWDRGTRSFF
TGTGCTAGTGGCTGGGACAGGGGTACGCGATCTTTCTTT
>TRBJ2-7|-|-|TRBV12-3/TRBV12-4
CASSLSEGYEQYF
TGTGCCAGCAGTTTGTCGGAGGGGTACGAGCAGTACTTC
>TRBJ2-7|-|-|TRBV30
CAWSGYGTAGSYEQYF
TGTGCCTGGAGCGGATACGGGACAGCGGGATCCTACGAGCAGTACTTC
>TRBJ1-2|-|-|TRBV6-5
CASSYSTGRYGYTF
TGTGCCAGCAGTTACTCAACAGGGAGGTATGGCTACACCTTC
>TRBJ1-6|-|-|TRBV19
CASSILSSHSPLHF
TGTGCCAGTAGTATTTTGAGTAGTCATTCACCCCTCCACTTT
>TRBJ2-5|TRBD1|-|TRBV19
CASSTRQGSTQETQYF
TGTGCCAGTAGTACCCGACAGGGTTCCACCCAAGAGACCCAGTACTTC
>TRBJ2-7|-|-|TRBV7-6
CASSDQREQYF
TGTGCCAGCAGCGATCAACGGGAGCAGTACTTC
>TRBJ2-3|-|-|TRBV5-8
CASSFKGDRFTDTQYF
TGTGCCAGCAGCTTTAAAGGAGACAGGTTCACAGATACGCAGTATTTT
>TRBJ1-1|-|-|TRBV11-2
CASSLAGRVEDTEAFF
TGTGCCAGCAGCTTAGCCGGAAGGGTCGAGGACACTGAAGCTTTCTTT
>TRBJ2-5|-|-|TRBV3-1/TRBV3-2
CASSQGPNPQETQYF
TGTGCCAGCAGCCAAGGGCCTAACCCCCAAGAGACCCAGTACTTC
>TRBJ2-1|TRBD2|once|TRBV5-4
CASSSPRGEGNEQFF
TGTGCCAGCAGCTCTCCCCGGGGGGAGGGCAATGAGCAGTTCTTC
>TRBJ2-1|TRBD2|-|TRBV2
CASSAGTSGRSYNEQFF
TGTGCCAGCAGTGCCGGGACTAGCGGGAGATCCTACAATGAGCAGTTCTTC
>TRBJ1-2|-|-|TRBV12-3/TRBV12-4
CASSYQGRDGYTF
TGTGCCAGCAGTTATCAGGGGCGGGATGGCTACACCTTC
>TRBJ2-1|-|-|TRBV2
CASREFTNEQFF
TGTGCCAGCAGAGAGTTTACCAATGAGCAGTTCTTC
>TRBJ2-7|-|-|TRBV5-1
CASSPDGTYEQYF
TGCGCCAGCAGCCCTGACGGAACCTACGAGCAGTACTTC
>TRBJ2-1|-|-|TRBV11-3
CASSLETNEQFF
TGTGCCAGCAGCTTAGAGACCAATGAGCAGTTCTTC
>TRBJ1-1|-|-|TRBV30
CAVTGWGNTEAFF
TGTGCCGTTACAGGGTGGGGGAACACTGAAGCTTTCTTT
>TRBJ2-2|-|-|TRBV18
CASSPPGRVYTGELFF
TGTGCCAGCTCACCCCCCGGAAGGGTGTACACCGGGGAGCTGTTTTTT
>TRBJ2-7|-|-|TRBV7-9
CASSPGQSGNSYEQYF
TGTGCCAGCAGCCCAGGACAGAGCGGAAACTCCTACGAGCAGTACTTC
>TRBJ1-2|-|-|TRBV5-1
CASSLDAGTNYGYTF
TGCGCCAGCAGCTTGGACGCCGGAACTAACTATGGCTACACCTTC
>TRBJ2-1|-|-|TRBV7-3
CASSSGGYNEQFF
TGTGCCAGCAGCTCCGGAGGATACAATGAGCAGTTCTTC
>TRBJ2-7|TRBD2|once|TRBV6-2/TRBV6-3
CASSGRGLAGSLEQYF
TGTGCCAGCAGTGGAAGGGGACTAGCGGGCTCTCTCGAGCAGTACTTC
>TRBJ2-1|-|once|TRBV6-5
CASSPLSYGEQFF
TGTGCCAGCAGTCCCCTGTCCTATGGTGAGCAGTTCTTC
>TRBJ2-1|-|-|TRBV2
CASSGTAGSYNEQFF
TGTGCCAGCAGTGGAACGGCGGGCTCCTACAATGAGCAGTTCTTC
>TRBJ2-4|-|-|TRBV6-1
CASSEWGVSLAKNIQYF
TGTGCCAGCAGTGAGTGGGGGGTCTCTCTAGCCAAAAACATTCAGTACTTC
>TRBJ2-3|TRBD1|-|TRBV19
CASSIGQGDTQYF
TGTGCCAGTAGTATAGGACAGGGCGATACGCAGTATTTT
>TRBJ2-3|-|-|TRBV24-1
CATSRGPGTQYF
TGTGCCACCAGTCGGGGCCCAGGTACGCAGTATTTT
>TRBJ1-6|TRBD1|few|TRBV25-1
CASSSGQKYSPLHF
TGTGCCAGCAGTTCGGGACAGAAGTATTCACCCCTCCACTTT
>TRBJ1-5|-|-|TRBV27
CASSLDRDQPQHF
TGTGCCAGCAGTTTAGATAGGGATCAGCCCCAGCATTTT